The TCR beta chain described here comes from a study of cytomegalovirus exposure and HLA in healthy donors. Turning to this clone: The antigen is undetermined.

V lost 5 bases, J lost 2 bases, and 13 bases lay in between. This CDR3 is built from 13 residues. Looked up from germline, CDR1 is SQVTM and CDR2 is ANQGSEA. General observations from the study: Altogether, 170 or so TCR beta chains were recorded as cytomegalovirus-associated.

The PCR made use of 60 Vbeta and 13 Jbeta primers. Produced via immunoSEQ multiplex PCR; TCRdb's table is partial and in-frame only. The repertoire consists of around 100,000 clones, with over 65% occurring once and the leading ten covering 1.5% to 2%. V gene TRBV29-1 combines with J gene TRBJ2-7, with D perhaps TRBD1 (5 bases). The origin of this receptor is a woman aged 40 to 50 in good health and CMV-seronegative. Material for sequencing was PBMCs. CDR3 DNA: TGCAGCGTTTATAATGACAGAACCTACGAGCAGTACTTC. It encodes CSVYNDRTYEQYF.